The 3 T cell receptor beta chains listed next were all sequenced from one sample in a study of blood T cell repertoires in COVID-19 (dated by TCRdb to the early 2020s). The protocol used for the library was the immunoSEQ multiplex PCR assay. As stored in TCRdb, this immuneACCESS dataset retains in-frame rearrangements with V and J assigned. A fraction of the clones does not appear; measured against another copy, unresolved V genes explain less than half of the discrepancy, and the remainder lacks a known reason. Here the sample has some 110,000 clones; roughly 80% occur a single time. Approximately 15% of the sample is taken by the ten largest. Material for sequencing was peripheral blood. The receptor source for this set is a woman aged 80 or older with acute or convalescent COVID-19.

The DNA for the CDR3 is TGTGCCAGCAGTTACTCTTCTTCAGGGGACGCTGAAGCTTTCTTT. Protein product: CASSYSSSGDAEAFF. The chain employs TRBV6-5 and TRBJ1-1; weak D call: TRBD1 (6 bases). Germline-derived CDR1 and CDR2 are MNHEY and SVGAGI. This CDR3 is 15 amino acids long. The V end lost 0 bases, the J end lost 6 bases, and 14 bases lay between the germline ends.

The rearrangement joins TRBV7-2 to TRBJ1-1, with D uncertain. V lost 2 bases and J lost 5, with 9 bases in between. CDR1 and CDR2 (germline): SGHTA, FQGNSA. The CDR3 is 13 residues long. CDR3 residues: CASSLPSRTEAFF. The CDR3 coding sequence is TGTGCCAGCAGCTTACCCTCGCGGACTGAAGCTTTCTTT.

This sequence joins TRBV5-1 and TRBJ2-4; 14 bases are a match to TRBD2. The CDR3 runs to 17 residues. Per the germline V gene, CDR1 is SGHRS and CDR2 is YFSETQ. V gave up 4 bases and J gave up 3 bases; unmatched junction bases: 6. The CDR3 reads CASSAAGTSGSKNIQYF. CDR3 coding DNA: TGCGCCAGCAGCGCAGCCGGGACTAGCGGGAGCAAAAACATTCAGTACTTC.